This TCR beta chain was sequenced during a study of sequential checkpoint blockade in melanoma. Overall study: TCRβ was sequenced from DNA of 91 pretreatment tumors.

Overall study results and limits: Mutational load did not correlate with tumor T-cell fraction or clonality. In arm A, pretreatment tumor clonality was associated with response.

Germline CDR1 reads KGHSH; CDR2 reads LQKENI. The CDR3 contains 16 residues. Trimming removed 2 bases from V and 2 bases from J, with 13 bases in between. A few counts support this clone. Its specificity is unknown. The repertoire was sequenced with immunoSEQ multiplex PCR; TCRdb's copy has only in-frame clones and lacks some. The repertoire holds several thousand clones, with more than 15% as singletons. Treatment indicated: randomized to nivolumab then ipilimumab (arm A) or the reverse (arm B). This TCR was sampled from a human donor with melanoma. This chain connects TRBV18 to TRBJ1-3, with a tentative D call TRBD1 (6 bases). Sequencing was performed on tumor tissue (inferred from file names), taken from a patient given nivolumab and ipilimumab in sequence. The CDR3 spells CASSPVQGQAGNTIYF. The CDR3 DNA follows: TGTGCCAGCTCACCAGTGCAGGGACAAGCTGGAAACACCATATATTTT.